The 19 T cell receptor beta chains below were found in one sample sequenced in a study of cytomegalovirus exposure and HLA in healthy donors. Researchers ran the PCR with 60 Vbeta and 13 Jbeta primers. Assay: immunoSEQ multiplex PCR; the TCRdb copy retains only in-frame clones and omits some. The sample holds about 86,000 clones, about 79% seen once. Sequencing was carried out using PBMCs. These TCRs come from a female donor in good health and CMV-seronegative.

The chain combines TRBV7-2 with TRBJ2-3; D remains ambiguous. The V end was cut by 1 base, the J end by 1 base, with 6 bases between. The CDR3 is 14 residues long. The germline V gene encodes CDR1 SGHTA and CDR2 FQGNSA. The CDR3 here is CASSLVQGTDTQYF. In DNA, the CDR3 is TGTGCCAGCAGCTTAGTTCAGGGCACAGATACGCAGTATTTT.

The V gene is TRBV5-1, the J gene TRBJ2-2; weak D call: TRBD1 (6 bases). The CDR3 runs to 14 residues. The germline V gene encodes CDR1 SGHRS and CDR2 YFSETQ. V was cut by 4 bases and J by 4 bases, with 11 bases left in between. The CDR3 reads CASSDGQPTGELFF. The CDR3 DNA follows: TGCGCCAGCAGCGATGGACAGCCCACCGGGGAGCTGTTTTTT.

In this sample, this clone turned up a few times. The V and J genes are TRBV7-2 and TRBJ1-2, with D uncertain. The CDR3 is 15 amino acids. Trimming took off 8 bases at V and 0 bases at J, with 16 bases between the two ends. Germline V lookup: CDR1 SGHTA, CDR2 FQGNSA. CDR3 amino acids: CASGPRGPANYGYTF. Written as DNA, the CDR3 is TGTGCCAGCGGACCTAGAGGGCCTGCTAACTATGGCTACACCTTC.

The CDR3 DNA follows: TGTGCCAGCAGCTTACAAGCGGGAGGGTGGCAAGAGACCCAGTACTTC. This gives the protein CASSLQAGGWQETQYF. The chain is built from TRBV7-9 and TRBJ2-5; TRBD2 agrees at 10 bases. Germline CDR1 reads SEHNR; CDR2 reads FQNEAQ (reference sequence). The CDR3 loop spans 16 amino acids. Unmatched junction bases numbered 5, after V lost 2 bases and J lost 2 bases. Combining the CDR3 with reference TRBV7-9 and TRBJ2-5 gives the whole variable domain DTGVSQNPRHKITKRGQNVTFRCDPISEHNRLYWYRQTLGQGPEFLTYFQNEAQLEKSRLLSDRFSAERPKGSFSTLEIQRTEQGDSAMYLCASSLQAGGWQETQYFGPGTRLLVL.

The rearrangement joins TRBV18 to TRBJ1-6; no clear D gene. Trimming cost V 5 bases and J 6 bases, with 11 bases left between them. CDR1 KGHSH and CDR2 LQKENI come from the germline V gene. The CDR3 is 14 residues long. CDR3 amino acids: CASSTGSGNSPLHF. In DNA form, the CDR3 reads TGTGCCAGCTCAACGGGGAGCGGTAATTCACCCCTCCACTTT.

The CDR3: CSVGLNNEKLFF. The CDR3 region has the DNA TGCAGCGTTGGACTGAATAATGAAAAACTGTTTTTT. The chain is built from TRBV29-1 and TRBJ1-4, with no clear D. Trimming left V 4 bases short and J 4 bases short, with 7 bases between. Germline V gene lookup returns CDR1 SQVTM and CDR2 ANQGSEA. The CDR3 is 12 residues long.

The chain combines TRBV6-5 with TRBJ2-4; TRBD1 agrees at 10 bases. Per the germline V gene, CDR1 is MNHEY and CDR2 is SVGAGI. This CDR3 is built from 15 residues. V shed 5 bases, J shed 5 bases, and the junction held 6 bases outside the gene matches. CDR3 amino acids: CASSRDRGFENIQYF. The CDR3 DNA reads as TGTGCCAGCAGTAGGGACAGGGGATTTGAAAACATTCAGTACTTC.

CDR3 sequence: CASSYKDRNTEAFF. For the CDR3, the DNA is TGTGCCAGCAGTTACAAGGACAGGAACACTGAAGCTTTCTTT. V usage is TRBV6-6 and J usage is TRBJ1-1, with D perhaps TRBD1 (6 bases). V lost 2 bases and J 1 base, leaving 8 bases between the germline ends. Germline values: CDR1 MNHNY, CDR2 SVGAGI (reference sequence). The CDR3 totals 14 residues.

The chain joins TRBV7-2 to TRBJ2-1, with D tentatively TRBD2 (6 bases). The germline V gene encodes CDR1 SGHTA and CDR2 FQGNSA. The CDR3 has 15 residues. V lost 3 bases to trimming and J lost 2 bases, with 11 bases between them. CDR3 DNA: TGTGCCAGCAGCTTTGAGCGGGCACCCTACAATGAGCAGTTCTTC. It is translated as CASSFERAPYNEQFF.

The genes are TRBV19 and TRBJ1-5; 7 positions agree with TRBD1. Germline V gives CDR1 LNHDA, CDR2 SQIVND (reference sequence). Unmatched junction bases numbered 4, after V lost 10 bases and J lost 4 bases. This CDR3 comprises 12 residues. DNA of the CDR3: TGTGCCACCGCGGACAGGAATCAGCCCCAGCATTTT. As protein: CATADRNQPQHF.

Note on this clone: One end of the junction fails to match germline, which may point to a read error. This chain joins TRBV18 and TRBJ2-5, with no clear D. CDR3 length equals 15 residues. CDR1 and CDR2 from the germline V gene are KGHSH and LQKENI. The CDR3, as DNA: TGTGCCAGCTCACCACCGAATAGGTTAGGAGAGACTCAGTACTTC. As protein: CASSPPNRLGETQYF.

This chain links TRBV5-1 with TRBJ2-3, with 7 bases fitting TRBD1. J was trimmed by 6 bases and V by 5 bases; bases with no gene match: 15. This CDR3 contains 16 residues. Germline V gene sequence: CDR1 SGHRS, CDR2 YFSETQ. The CDR3 region has the DNA TGCGCCAGCAGGACTCTCCTTGGGACAGTAGGTGATACGCAGTATTTT. Encoded protein: CASRTLLGTVGDTQYF.

This chain joins TRBV10-3 and TRBJ2-5; D is perhaps TRBD2 (6 bases). The CDR3 has 14 residues. Germline loops: CDR1 ENHRY, CDR2 SYGVKD. Trimming stripped 4 bases from V and 2 bases from J, with 11 bases between. CDR3 coding DNA: TGTGCCATCAGTGGAGACGGGGGACAAGAGACCCAGTACTTC. Translated: CAISGDGGQETQYF.

The CDR3 DNA sequence: TGTGCCAGCAGTACGCCGGGACAGGGGGCGTATGGCTACACCTTC. Translating it yields CASSTPGQGAYGYTF. The genes are TRBV5-4 and TRBJ1-2, with 12 bases matching TRBD1. V lost 5 bases and J lost 5; bases outside the gene matches: 7. The CDR3 contains 15 residues. Looked up from germline, CDR1 is SGHNT and CDR2 is YYREEE (reference sequence).

This rearrangement joins TRBV7-6 to TRBJ2-3; 10 nucleotides align to TRBD1. The junction had 8 bases not matched to a gene; V was cut back by 6 bases and J by 5 bases. Germline V gene sequence: CDR1 SGHVS, CDR2 FNYEAQ. The CDR3 covers 15 residues. The CDR3 reads CASRASGQGLDTQYF. As DNA, the CDR3 is TGTGCCAGCAGAGCCTCGGGACAGGGGTTAGATACGCAGTATTTT.

There are a few counts of this clone. The CDR3 protein is CSVDGGGAGETQYF. DNA of the CDR3: TGCAGCGTTGATGGCGGGGGGGCCGGGGAGACCCAGTACTTC. The chain combines TRBV29-1 with TRBJ2-5; 9 bases fit TRBD2. The CDR3 consists of 14 residues. With 3 bases clipped from V and 5 bases from J, the junction kept 7 bases outside the gene matches. The germline V gene has CDR1 SQVTM and CDR2 ANQGSEA.

This clone turned up a few times. The J gene is TRBJ1-2, the V gene TRBV6-5; 11 bases agree with TRBD1. Germline V lookup: CDR1 MNHEY, CDR2 SVGAGI. The CDR3 has 15 residues. Trimming cost V 3 bases and J 5 bases; bases outside gene matches: 5. CDR3 in DNA: TGTGCCAGCAGTTATTCTGGGACAGGGGGATATGGCTACACCTTC. It yields the protein CASSYSGTGGYGYTF.

This chain joins TRBV5-1 and TRBJ2-1; possible D gene TRBD1, 7 bases. Germline assignment: CDR1 SGHRS and CDR2 YFSETQ. The CDR3 has 21 residues. V gave up 3 bases and J gave up 5 bases, with 33 bases separating them. The CDR3 here is CASSSYGGGAVTGHMDNEQFF. The CDR3 DNA sequence: TGCGCCAGCAGCTCCTATGGAGGGGGCGCAGTTACCGGGCACATGGACAATGAGCAGTTCTTC.

This chain connects TRBV30 to TRBJ1-2; the D gene is possibly TRBD1 (5 bases). The V end was cut by 0 bases, the J end by 4 bases, with 12 bases between. Germline CDR1 is GTSNPN and CDR2 is SVGIG (reference sequence). The CDR3 sequence is 14 residues long. CDR3 loop: CAWSVGAGGYGYTF. Here the CDR3 DNA reads TGTGCCTGGAGTGTTGGAGCCGGGGGCTATGGCTACACCTTC.